These 7 T cell receptor beta chains were sequenced from one sample in a study of blood T cell repertoires in COVID-19. Only in-frame clones appear in the TCRdb table, and some are missing; sequencing was by immunoSEQ multiplex PCR. Here the sample spans 310,000 or so clones, 85% to 90% being singletons. The sample taken for sequencing was PBMCs or T cells enriched from blood (not recorded which). The receptors were gathered from a woman between 18 and 29 years old with acute COVID-19.

The gene calls are TRBV3-1 (or the pseudogene TRBV3-2) and TRBJ2-2, with D possibly TRBD1 on 6 matching bases. V gave up 0 bases and J gave up 7 bases, with 15 bases separating them. CDR3 length equals 16 residues. Germline CDR1 is LGHDT and CDR2 is YNNKEL (reference sequence). CDR3 in amino acids: CASSQEQGRGLGELFF. The CDR3 coding sequence is TGTGCCAGCAGCCAAGAACAGGGCAGAGGACTCGGGGAGCTGTTTTTT.

This chain links TRBV7-8 with TRBJ1-6; weak D call: TRBD1 (5 bases). The V gene's germline CDR1 is SGHVS and CDR2 FQNEAQ. Trimming removed 1 base from V and 4 bases from J, with 14 bases in between. The CDR3 is 17 residues long. CDR3 sequence: CASSLVGQGSYNSPLHF. In nucleotides, the CDR3 is TGTGCCAGCAGCTTAGTTGGGCAGGGAAGTTATAATTCACCCCTCCACTTT.

V gene TRBV4-2 combines with J gene TRBJ2-1; 12 bases line up with TRBD1. The CDR3 runs to 17 residues. After removal of 4 bases from V and 6 bases from J, the junction contained 10 bases not matched to a gene. Per the germline V gene, CDR1 is LGHNA and CDR2 is YNFKEQ. The CDR3 is CASSPGQGASGSNEQFF. DNA of the CDR3: TGTGCCAGCAGCCCGGGACAGGGGGCTAGCGGGAGCAATGAGCAGTTCTTC.

This clone was seen once. V and J are TRBV11-1 and TRBJ2-5; D ambiguous. The CDR3 contains 13 residues. Germline V gene lookup returns CDR1 SGHAT and CDR2 FQDESV (reference sequence). V lost 1 base to trimming and J lost 7 bases, with 10 bases between them. The CDR3: CASSLVVPGTQYF. The CDR3 bases are TGTGCCAGCAGCTTAGTAGTTCCGGGGACCCAGTACTTC.

J is TRBJ1-1 and V is TRBV29-1; 8 bases fit TRBD1. The CDR3 has 12 amino acids. Unmatched junction bases numbered 2, after V lost 5 bases and J lost 3 bases. CDR1 is SQVTM and CDR2 is ANQGSEA in the germline V gene. CDR3 protein: CSVLQGDTEAFF. CDR3 sequence (DNA): TGCAGCGTTCTACAGGGGGACACTGAAGCTTTCTTT.

The chain carries TRBV6-5 and TRBJ2-1, with a weak D call TRBD1 (5 bases). Trimming stripped 6 bases from V and 6 bases from J, with 6 bases between. The CDR3 sequence is 11 residues long. CDR1 and CDR2 (germline): MNHEY, SVGAGI. CDR3 DNA sequence: TGTGCCAGCAGGGACATCAATGAGCAGTTCTTC. Encoded protein: CASRDINEQFF.

The chain couples TRBV24-1 to TRBJ2-7; 7 bases are shared with TRBD2. V was clipped by 5 bases and J by 2 bases; unmatched bases: 2. Germline V gene data show CDR1 as KGHDR and CDR2 as SFDVKD. This CDR3 spans 13 amino acids. CDR3 amino acids: CATSGTRTYEQYF. For the CDR3, the DNA is TGTGCCACCAGTGGGACTAGAACCTACGAGCAGTACTTC.